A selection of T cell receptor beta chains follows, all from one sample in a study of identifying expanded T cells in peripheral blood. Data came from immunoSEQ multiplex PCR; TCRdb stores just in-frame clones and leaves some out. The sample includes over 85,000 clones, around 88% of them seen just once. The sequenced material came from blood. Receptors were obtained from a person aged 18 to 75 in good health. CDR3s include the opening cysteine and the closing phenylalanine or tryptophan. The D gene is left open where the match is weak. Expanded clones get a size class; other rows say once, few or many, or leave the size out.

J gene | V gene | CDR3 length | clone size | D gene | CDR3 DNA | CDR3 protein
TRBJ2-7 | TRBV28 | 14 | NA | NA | TGTGCCAGCACCCCTCAGCGGGCACTTTACGAGCAGTACTTC | CASTPQRALYEQYF
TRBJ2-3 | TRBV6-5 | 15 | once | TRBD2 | TGTGCCAGCGCAGGACCGGGGGGTAGTACAGATACGCAGTATTTT | CASAGPGGSTDTQYF
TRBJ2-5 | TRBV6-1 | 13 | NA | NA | TGTGCCAGCAGACCCACAGGAGTGGAGACCCAGTACTTC | CASRPTGVETQYF
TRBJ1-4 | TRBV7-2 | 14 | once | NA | TGTGCCAGCAGCTTAGATGCAACTAATGAAAAACTGTTTTTT | CASSLDATNEKLFF
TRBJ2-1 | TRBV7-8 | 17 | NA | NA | TGTGCCAGCAGCCTATCCAATAGGGGGTTTACAAACAATGAGCAGTTCTTC | CASSLSNRGFTNNEQFF
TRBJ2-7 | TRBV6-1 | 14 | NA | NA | TGTGCCAGCAGTGAAGCGTCTCATAGGTACGAGCAGTACTTC | CASSEASHRYEQYF
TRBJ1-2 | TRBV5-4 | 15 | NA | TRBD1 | TGTGCCAGCAGCGCGCAGGGGGGTTGGGACTATGGCTACACCTTC | CASSAQGGWDYGYTF
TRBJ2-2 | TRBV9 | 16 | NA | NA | TGTGCCAGCAGCGTAGGATCAGGAGATAACACCGGGGAGCTGTTTTTT | CASSVGSGDNTGELFF
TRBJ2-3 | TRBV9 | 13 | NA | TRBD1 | TGTGCCAGCACCTCCGGGACAGAAGATACGCAGTATTTT | CASTSGTEDTQYF
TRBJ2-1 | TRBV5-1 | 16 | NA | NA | TGCGCCAGCAGCTTGGGACGTAACTTCCTTTCTAATGAGCAGTTCTTC | CASSLGRNFLSNEQFF
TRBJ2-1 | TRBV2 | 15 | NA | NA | TGTGCCAGCAGAGTAGCGGAAAGCTCCTACAATGAGCAGTTCTTC | CASRVAESSYNEQFF
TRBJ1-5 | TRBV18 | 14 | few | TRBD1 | TGTGCCAGCTCACCGGGACAGGGGTCCCGGCCCCAGCATTTT | CASSPGQGSRPQHF
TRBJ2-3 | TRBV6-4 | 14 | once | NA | TGTGCCAGCAGTGAAGATCACAGCACAGATACGCAGTATTTT | CASSEDHSTDTQYF
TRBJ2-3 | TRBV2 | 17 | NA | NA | TGTGCCAGCAGGGGAGAAAGGGGAGGGGGACGGACAGATACGCAGTATTTT | CASRGERGGGRTDTQYF
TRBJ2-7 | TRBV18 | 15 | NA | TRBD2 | TGTGCCAGCTCACCTCCTAGCGGGAGAGGCAACGAGCAGTACTTC | CASSPPSGRGNEQYF
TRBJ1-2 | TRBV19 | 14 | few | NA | TGTGCCAGTAGTATAGGCCCAGGATCCTATGGCTACACCTTC | CASSIGPGSYGYTF
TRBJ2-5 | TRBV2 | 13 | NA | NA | TGTGCCAGCAGTTGGAGGGGGGAAGAGACCCAGTACTTC | CASSWRGEETQYF
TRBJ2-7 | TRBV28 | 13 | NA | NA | TGTGCCAGCAGTTTGAGGCAGTCCTACGAGCAGTACTTC | CASSLRQSYEQYF
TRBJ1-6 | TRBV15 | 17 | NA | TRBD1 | TGTGCCACCAGCAGAACAGGACAGGTCCCCTATAATTCACCCCTCCACTTT | CATSRTGQVPYNSPLHF
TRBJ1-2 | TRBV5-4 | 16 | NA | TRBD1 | TGTGCCAGCAGCTTGGGGGGGACAGCCGCCTACTATGGCTACACCTTC | CASSLGGTAAYYGYTF
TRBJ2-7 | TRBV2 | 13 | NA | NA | TGTGCCAGCAGCCGGGACCGCTCCTACGAGCAGTACTTC | CASSRDRSYEQYF
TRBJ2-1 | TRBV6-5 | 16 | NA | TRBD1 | TGTGCCAGCAGTTACTTCCTGGGACAGGGCCTAAATGAGCAGTTCTTC | CASSYFLGQGLNEQFF
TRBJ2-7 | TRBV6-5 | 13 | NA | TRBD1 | TGTGCCAGCAGCACGACAGGGGCAGGCGAGCAGTACTTC | CASSTTGAGEQYF
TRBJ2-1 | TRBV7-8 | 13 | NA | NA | TGTGCCAGCTTGGAGGGAACCTACAATGAGCAGTTCTTC | CASLEGTYNEQFF
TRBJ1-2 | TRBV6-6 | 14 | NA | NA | TGTGCCAGCATCATTGATGGGGGGTTAAATGGCTACACCTTC | CASIIDGGLNGYTF
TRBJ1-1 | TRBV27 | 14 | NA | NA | TGTGCCAGCAGTCGACAACAGGGCTACACTGAAGCTTTCTTT | CASSRQQGYTEAFF
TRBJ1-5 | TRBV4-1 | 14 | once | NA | TGCGCCAGCAGCCAAGAGGGGGTCAATCAGCCCCAGCATTTT | CASSQEGVNQPQHF
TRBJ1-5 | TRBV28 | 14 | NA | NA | TGTGCCAGCAGTTTATTTGGGCGAAATCAGCCCCAGCATTTT | CASSLFGRNQPQHF
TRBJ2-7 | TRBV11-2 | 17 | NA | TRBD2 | TGTGCCAGCAGCCACCTTAGAGGACTAGCGGGTTCCTACGAGCAGTACTTC | CASSHLRGLAGSYEQYF
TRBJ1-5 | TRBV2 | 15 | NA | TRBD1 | TGTGCCAGCAGTAACAGGGGGTTTAGCAATCAGCCCCAGCATTTT | CASSNRGFSNQPQHF
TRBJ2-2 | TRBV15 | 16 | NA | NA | TGTGCCACCAGTCTCGGGAGAGGGGCGGAAGCCGGGGAGCTGTTTTTT | CATSLGRGAEAGELFF
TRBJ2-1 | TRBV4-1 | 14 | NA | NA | TGCGCCAGCAGCCGGGGGCCCTCCTACAATGAGCAGTTCTTC | CASSRGPSYNEQFF